This passage covers 7 T cell receptor beta chains from one sample sequenced in a study of human thymus T cells. Thymus tissue for the work was resected from patients undergoing corrective heart surgery. Sequencing was performed with immunoSEQ multiplex PCR; in TCRdb, only in-frame clones are kept and a portion is missing. The sample carries fewer than 90,000 clones, just over 95% recorded once. The sample taken for sequencing was thymus tissue. These receptors came from a boy younger than two with a congenital heart defect but otherwise immunologically healthy.

The V and J genes are TRBV4-1 and TRBJ2-7, with D possibly being TRBD2 (6 bases). Germline loops: CDR1 MGHRA, CDR2 YSYEKL. The CDR3 is made up of 15 amino acids. V lost 3 bases and J lost 5, with 17 bases in between. The CDR3, as DNA: TGCGCCAGCAGCCATAAAGCGGGCTGGGAGAACGAGCAGTACTTC. It translates to CASSHKAGWENEQYF.

This sequence joins TRBV11-2 and TRBJ2-4; no definite D call. This CDR3 comprises 15 residues. Germline values: CDR1 SGHAT, CDR2 FQNNGV. Trimming stripped 5 bases from V and 0 bases from J, with 11 bases between. This CDR3 reads CASSPHQIAKNIQYF. The CDR3 DNA reads as TGTGCCAGCAGCCCCCATCAGATAGCCAAAAACATTCAGTACTTC. Combining the CDR3 with reference TRBV11-2 and TRBJ2-4 gives the whole variable domain EAGVAQSPRYKIIEKRQSVAFWCNPISGHATLYWYQQILGQGPKLLIQFQNNGVVDDSQLPKDRFSAERLKGVDSTLKIQPAKLEDSAVYLCASSPHQIAKNIQYFGAGTRLSVL.

The genes are TRBV27 and TRBJ2-4; the match to TRBD2 covers 7 bases. The CDR3 is 16 residues long. The ends lost 3 bases at V and 2 bases at J; junction bases unmatched: 7. From germline, CDR1 is MNHEY and CDR2 SMNVEV (reference sequence). The CDR3 region is CASSFWREKTKNIQYF. Written as DNA, the CDR3 is TGTGCCAGCAGTTTCTGGCGGGAGAAGACCAAAAACATTCAGTACTTC.

This clone showed up just once. This chain joins TRBV11-3 and TRBJ2-1; the match to TRBD1 covers 7 bases. The CDR3 is 17 amino acids. V gave up 3 bases and J gave up 5 bases; unmatched junction bases: 13. Germline CDR1 is SGHNT and CDR2 is YENEEA. The CDR3 DNA sequence: TGTGCCAGCAGCTTGAACGTGCCGGACAGGCCAAACAATGAGCAGTTCTTC. The encoded protein is CASSLNVPDRPNNEQFF.

This chain uses TRBV5-8 with TRBJ2-3; 7 nucleotides line up with TRBD2. The CDR3 runs 13 residues. Per germline, CDR1 SGHTS and CDR2 YDEGEE. Trimming cost V 3 bases and J 4 bases; bases outside gene matches: 2. CDR3 DNA: TGTGCCAGCAGCTCGGGGAGGGCAGATACGCAGTATTTT. This codes for CASSSGRADTQYF.

This chain connects TRBV7-2 to TRBJ2-7; tentatively, D is TRBD1 (6 bases). V shed 5 bases and J shed 0 bases, with 14 bases lying between them. From germline, CDR1 is SGHTA and CDR2 FQGNSA. The CDR3 totals 15 residues. The CDR3 loop is CASSITGTSSYEQYF. DNA of the CDR3: TGTGCCAGCAGCATCACAGGGACCAGCTCCTACGAGCAGTACTTC.

The table lists this clone with a count of one. The chain couples TRBV21-1 to TRBJ2-3. TRBV21-1 is a pseudogene locus. This CDR3 has 17 amino acids. In DNA form, the CDR3 reads TGTGCCAGCAGCAAAGGTAGACAGGGAGGGCGCACAGATACGCAGTATTTT. Translating gives CASSKGRQGGRTDTQYF.